This T cell receptor beta chain was identified during a study of T cell responses to AZD1222 COVID-19 vaccine (dated by TCRdb to the early 2020s). Regarding the complete study: AZD1222 recipients whose second dose came at about 4 weeks and those whose second dose came at about 12 weeks were combined into one group, since spike-specific TCR depth and breadth did not differ between the two schedules. TCR sequencing covered 233 trial participants: 207 given two doses of AZD1222 and about 26 given two doses of MenACWY control vaccine. Trial participants were enrolled by age into 18-55, 56-69 and 70-plus year subgroups, with roughly 150, 30 and 60 TCR-sequenced participants respectively.

Inclusive of the bounding cysteine and phenylalanine, the CDR3 is 13 residues long. The CDR3 DNA has 39 bases and is translated from base 1. The trim is 2 bases for V and 4 bases for J, with a gap of 11 bases between the germline ends. Via the germline V gene (reference sequence), CDR1 is GTSNPN and CDR2 SVGIG. A word on this clone: What this receptor recognizes is not known. Base qualities are not provided; no much larger clone lies one nucleotide away.

Broad study findings and their caveats: A significant rise in spike-specific TCR breadth and depth was observed after two AZD1222 doses relative to day 0 and relative to MenACWY recipients. Most participants were white British and females outnumbered males, and the authors suggested that clonal diversity may have been underestimated. The 56-69-year group was small, and its depth increase did not reach significance, likely because of low power. Nearly half of unique spike-specific TCRs reportedly recognized epitopes outside regions mutated in the B.1.351 and B.1.1.7 variants. Because no samples from the day 14 peak response were available, repertoires could be characterized only after the peak T cell response. Only five to seven AZD1222 recipients were SARS-CoV-2 seropositive at baseline, limiting conclusions about previously exposed vaccinees. Vaccine-associated CD4 TCRs spanned the whole spike protein, with dominant responses in regions 160-218 and 743-854.

Reading the label with the study, this specimen's time point is: baseline before first vaccination. The vaccinee samples were drawn from two UK trials, COV001 and COV002, one of which was a single-blind randomized controlled phase 2/3 trial testing AZD1222 (ChAdOx1 nCoV-19) in healthy adults. For TCRbeta chain sequencing, PBMC samples from trial participants were taken at day 0 and at day 28 after the second dose. The CDR3 regions of human TCRbeta chains were subjected to immunosequencing. As for how the authors treated the data: Repertoire TCRs were matched against a reference library of SARS-CoV-2-specific TCRs generated with the MIRA antigen-specificity platform. Breadth was defined as the fraction of unique TCRs that were SARS-CoV-2-associated. Depth was defined as the fraction of total T cells that were SARS-CoV-2-associated. Using the MIRA data, each spike-specific TCR was mapped to the spike region that the TCR reacts to and placed in a CD4 or CD8 class. Log10-transformed breadth and depth values were compared by one-way ANOVA with Sidak's multiple comparisons tests. Here the immuneACCESS table is served through TCRdb, limited to in-frame sequences with V and J called. Missing clones are a known gap in these copies; in checked studies unresolved V genes cover under half, and the rest lacks a known reason. The D gene and trimming were derived from the DNA, and the V and J assignments and clone size from that table. Here the sample has tens of thousands of clones; about 90% occur a single time. Together, the top ten hold approximately 5.4% of the sample.

Recombination linked TRBV30 to TRBJ1-1; there is no confident call for the D gene. The TCR sequence derives from an adult in good health. The source was peripheral blood, collected on day 0 of AZD1222 vaccination. The CDR3 is CAWSWGWGTEAFF. The bases read TGTGCCTGGAGTTGGGGTTGGGGCACTGAAGCTTTCTTT.